This T cell receptor beta chain is from a study of blood T cell repertoires in COVID-19. Across the study: The study drew acute and convalescent COVID-19 samples from the United States, Italy and Spain. The analysed material was cDNA or gDNA that came from T cells, B-cell-depleted T cells, or PBMCs.

Per the original data handling: Amplification from reference gene primers served as the basis for estimated nucleated cell counts. Profiling relied on immunoSEQ multiplex PCR, and the TCRdb table lists in-frame clones only, not all of them. V, J and clone size are taken as reported in that table, and D and trimming were inferred from the DNA itself. The sample lists 140,000 to 150,000 clones; roughly 91% were seen once. The CDR3 consists of 14 residues. Between the trimmed V and J ends, which lost 0 bases and 4 bases, there was a span of 9 bases. Per the germline V gene, CDR1 is LNHNV and CDR2 is YYDKDF (reference sequence).

The sample comprised peripheral blood. The receptor was isolated from a man aged 60 to 69 with active or convalescent COVID-19. V is TRBV15 and J is TRBJ1-2; tentatively, D is TRBD1 (6 bases). Written as DNA, the CDR3 is TGTGCCACCAGCAGAGAACAGGGATCCTATGGCTACACCTTC. Translation gives CATSREQGSYGYTF. Full variable domain (outside the CDR3, taken from reference TRBV15 and TRBJ1-2): DAMVIQNPRYQVTQFGKPVTLSCSQTLNHNVMYWYQQKSSQAPKLLFHYYDKDFNNEADTPDNFQSRRPNTSFCFLDIRSPGLGDTAMYLCATSREQGSYGYTFGSGTRLTVV.